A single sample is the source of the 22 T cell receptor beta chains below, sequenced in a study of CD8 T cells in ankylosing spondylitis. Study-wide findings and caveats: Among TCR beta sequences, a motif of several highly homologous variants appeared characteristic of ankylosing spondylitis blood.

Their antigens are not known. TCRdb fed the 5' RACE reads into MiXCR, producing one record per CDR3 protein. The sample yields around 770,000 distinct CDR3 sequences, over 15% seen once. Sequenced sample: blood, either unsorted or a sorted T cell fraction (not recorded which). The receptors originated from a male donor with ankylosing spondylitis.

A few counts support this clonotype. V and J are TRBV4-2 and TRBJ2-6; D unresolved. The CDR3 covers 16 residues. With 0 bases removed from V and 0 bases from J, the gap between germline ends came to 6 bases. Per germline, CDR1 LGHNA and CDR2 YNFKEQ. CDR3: CASSQDLTSGANVLTF. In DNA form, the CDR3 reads TGTGCCAGCAGCCAAGATTTAACCTCTGGGGCCAACGTCCTGACTTTC.

The CDR3 DNA follows: TGTGCCAGCAGCGTATACCCGGGGCTGTACGAGCAGTACTTC. It codes for CASSVYPGLYEQYF. This chain uses TRBV9 with TRBJ2-7; D could derive from TRBD1 or TRBD2 (5 bases each). The V and J ends lost 1 base and 4 bases respectively, with 12 bases between them. The CDR3 consists of 14 residues. Germline V gene lookup returns CDR1 SGDLS and CDR2 YYNGEE.

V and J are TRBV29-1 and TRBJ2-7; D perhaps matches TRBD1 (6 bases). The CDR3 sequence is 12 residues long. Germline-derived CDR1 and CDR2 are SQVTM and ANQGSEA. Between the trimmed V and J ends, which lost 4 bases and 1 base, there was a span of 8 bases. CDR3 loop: CSVGDTSYEQYF. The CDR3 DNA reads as TGCAGCGTTGGGGACACGTCCTACGAGCAGTACTTC.

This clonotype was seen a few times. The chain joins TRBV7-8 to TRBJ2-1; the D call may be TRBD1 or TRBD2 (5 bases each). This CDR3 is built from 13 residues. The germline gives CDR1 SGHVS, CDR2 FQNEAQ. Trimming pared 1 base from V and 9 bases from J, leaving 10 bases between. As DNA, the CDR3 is TGTGCCAGCAGCTTAGGGGGGTTTGCTGAGCAGTTCTTC. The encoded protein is CASSLGGFAEQFF.

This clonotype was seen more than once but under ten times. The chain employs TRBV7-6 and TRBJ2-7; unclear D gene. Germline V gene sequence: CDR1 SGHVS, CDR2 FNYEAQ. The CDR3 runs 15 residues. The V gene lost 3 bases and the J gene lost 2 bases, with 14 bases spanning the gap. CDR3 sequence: CASSFDPGSPYEQYF. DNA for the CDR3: TGTGCCAGCAGCTTTGACCCTGGGTCCCCCTACGAGCAGTACTTC.

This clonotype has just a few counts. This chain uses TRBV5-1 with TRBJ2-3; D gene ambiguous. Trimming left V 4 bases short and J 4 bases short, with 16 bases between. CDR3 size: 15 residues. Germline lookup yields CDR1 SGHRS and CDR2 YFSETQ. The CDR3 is CASSAGSGYSDTQYF. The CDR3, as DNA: TGCGCCAGCAGCGCTGGGTCAGGTTATTCAGATACGCAGTATTTT.

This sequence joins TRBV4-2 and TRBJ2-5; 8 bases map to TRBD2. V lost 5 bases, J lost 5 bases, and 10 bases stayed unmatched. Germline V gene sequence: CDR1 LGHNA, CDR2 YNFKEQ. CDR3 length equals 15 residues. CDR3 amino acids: CASSGGGREGETQYF. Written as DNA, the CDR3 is TGTGCCAGCAGCGGCGGAGGACGGGAGGGGGAGACCCAGTACTTC.

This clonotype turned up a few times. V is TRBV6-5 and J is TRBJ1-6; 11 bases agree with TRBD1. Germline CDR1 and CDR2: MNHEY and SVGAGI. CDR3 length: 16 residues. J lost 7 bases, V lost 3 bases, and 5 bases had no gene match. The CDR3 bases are TGTGCCAGCAGTTATGGGACAGGGGGTGGAAATTCACCCCTCCACTTT. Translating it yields CASSYGTGGGNSPLHF.

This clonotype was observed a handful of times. CDR3: CSARDPRGRDTGELFF. DNA of the CDR3: TGCAGTGCTAGAGATCCCAGGGGGCGGGACACCGGGGAGCTGTTTTTT. The rearrangement links TRBV20-1 to TRBJ2-2, with 8 bases that match TRBD1. After removal of 0 bases from V and 3 bases from J, the junction contained 6 bases not matched to a gene. Per germline, CDR1 DFQATT and CDR2 SNEGSKA (reference sequence). This CDR3 contains 16 residues.

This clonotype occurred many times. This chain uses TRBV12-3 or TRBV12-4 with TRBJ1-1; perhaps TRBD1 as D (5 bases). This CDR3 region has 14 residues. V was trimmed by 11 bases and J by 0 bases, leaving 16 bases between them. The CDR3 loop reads CAEGRAGMNTEAFF. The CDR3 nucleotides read TGTGCCGAGGGGAGGGCGGGCATGAACACTGAAGCTTTCTTT.

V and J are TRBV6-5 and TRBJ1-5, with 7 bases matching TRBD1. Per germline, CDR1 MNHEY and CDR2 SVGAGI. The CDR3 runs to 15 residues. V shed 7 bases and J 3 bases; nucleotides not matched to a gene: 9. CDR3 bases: TGTGCCAGCATCACTCAGGGGGGGCTCAATCAGCCCCAGCATTTT. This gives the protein CASITQGGLNQPQHF.

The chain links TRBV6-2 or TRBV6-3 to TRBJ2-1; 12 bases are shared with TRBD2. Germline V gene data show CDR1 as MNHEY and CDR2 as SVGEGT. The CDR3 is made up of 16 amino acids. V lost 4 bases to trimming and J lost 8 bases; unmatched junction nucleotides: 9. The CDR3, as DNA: TGTGCCAGCAGTTCTAGCGGGAGGGTACCTCTGTATGAGCAGTTCTTC. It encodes CASSSSGRVPLYEQFF.

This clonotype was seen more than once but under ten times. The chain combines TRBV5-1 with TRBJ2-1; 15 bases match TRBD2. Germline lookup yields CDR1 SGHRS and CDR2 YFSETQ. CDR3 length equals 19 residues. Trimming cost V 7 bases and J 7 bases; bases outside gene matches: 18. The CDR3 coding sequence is TGCGCCAGCTCTCCCTGGGGACTAGCGGGAGGCGCGGCCTTTAATGAGCAGTTCTTC. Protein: CASSPWGLAGGAAFNEQFF.

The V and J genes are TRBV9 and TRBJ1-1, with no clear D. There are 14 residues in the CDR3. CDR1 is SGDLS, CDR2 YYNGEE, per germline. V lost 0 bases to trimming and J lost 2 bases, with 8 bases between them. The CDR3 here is CASSVDTLNTEAFF. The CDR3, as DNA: TGTGCCAGCAGCGTAGACACATTAAACACTGAAGCTTTCTTT.

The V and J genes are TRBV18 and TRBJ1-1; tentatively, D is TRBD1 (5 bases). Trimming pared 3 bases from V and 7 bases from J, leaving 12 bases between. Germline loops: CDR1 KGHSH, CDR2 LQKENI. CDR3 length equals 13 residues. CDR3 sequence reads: CASSPVGRGEAFF. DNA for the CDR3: TGTGCCAGCTCACCTGTGGGGAGGGGTGAAGCTTTCTTT.

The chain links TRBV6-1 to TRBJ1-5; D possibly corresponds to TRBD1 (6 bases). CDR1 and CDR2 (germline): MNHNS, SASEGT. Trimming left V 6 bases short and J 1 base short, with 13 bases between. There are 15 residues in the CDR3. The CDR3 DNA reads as TGTGCCAGCAGAAAAACAGGGTTGAGCAATCAGCCCCAGCATTTT. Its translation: CASRKTGLSNQPQHF.

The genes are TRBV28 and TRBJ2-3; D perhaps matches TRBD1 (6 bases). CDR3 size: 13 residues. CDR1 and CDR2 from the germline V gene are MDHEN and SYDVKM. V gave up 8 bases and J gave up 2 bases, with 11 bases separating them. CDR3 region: CASQQGTTDTQYF. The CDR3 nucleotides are TGTGCCAGCCAGCAGGGGACCACAGATACGCAGTATTTT.

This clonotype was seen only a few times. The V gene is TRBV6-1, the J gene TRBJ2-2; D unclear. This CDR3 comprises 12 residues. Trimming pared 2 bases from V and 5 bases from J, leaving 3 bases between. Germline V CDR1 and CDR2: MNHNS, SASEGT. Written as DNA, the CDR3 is TGTGCCAGCAGTGAATTGACCGGGGAGCTGTTTTTT. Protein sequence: CASSELTGELFF.

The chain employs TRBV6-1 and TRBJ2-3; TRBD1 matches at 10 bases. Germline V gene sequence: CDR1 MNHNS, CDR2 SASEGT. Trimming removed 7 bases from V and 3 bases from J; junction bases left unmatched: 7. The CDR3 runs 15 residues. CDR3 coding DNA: TGTGCCAGCACCAGGACAGGGGGATTTACAGATACGCAGTATTTT. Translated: CASTRTGGFTDTQYF.

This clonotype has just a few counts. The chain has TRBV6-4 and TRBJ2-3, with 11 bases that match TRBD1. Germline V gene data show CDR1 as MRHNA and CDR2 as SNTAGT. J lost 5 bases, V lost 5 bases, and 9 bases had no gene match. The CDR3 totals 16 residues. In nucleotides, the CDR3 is TGTGCCAGCAGTCCAACCCCGGGACAGGGGGGAGATACGCAGTATTTT. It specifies CASSPTPGQGGDTQYF.

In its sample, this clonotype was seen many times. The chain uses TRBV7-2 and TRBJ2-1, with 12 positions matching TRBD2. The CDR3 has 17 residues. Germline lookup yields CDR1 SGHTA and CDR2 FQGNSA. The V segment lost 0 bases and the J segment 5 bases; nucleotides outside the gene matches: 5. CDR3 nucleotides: TGTGCCAGCAGCTTAGCACTAGCGGGGGGCTATAACAATGAGCAGTTCTTC. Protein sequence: CASSLALAGGYNNEQFF.

The CDR3 region is CASSGGLAVQETQYF. The CDR3 DNA reads TGTGCCAGCAGCGGGGGGTTGGCGGTTCAAGAGACCCAGTACTTC. The chain joins TRBV9 to TRBJ2-5; possibly TRBD1 or TRBD2 for D (5 bases each). The CDR3 loop spans 15 amino acids. Germline CDR1 and CDR2: SGDLS and YYNGEE. V shed 3 bases and J shed 2 bases, with 14 bases lying between them.